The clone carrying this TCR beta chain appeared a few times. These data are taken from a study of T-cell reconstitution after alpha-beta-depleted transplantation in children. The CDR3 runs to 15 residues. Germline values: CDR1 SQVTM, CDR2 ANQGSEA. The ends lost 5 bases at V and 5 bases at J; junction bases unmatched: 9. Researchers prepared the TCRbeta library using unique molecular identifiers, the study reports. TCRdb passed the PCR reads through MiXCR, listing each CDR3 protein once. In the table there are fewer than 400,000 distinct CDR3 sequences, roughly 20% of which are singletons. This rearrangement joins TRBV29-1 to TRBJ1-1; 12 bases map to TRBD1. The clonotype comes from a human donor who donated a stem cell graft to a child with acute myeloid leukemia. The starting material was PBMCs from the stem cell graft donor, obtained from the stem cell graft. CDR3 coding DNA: TGCAGCGTTCCGGGACAGGGGGCTGTAGGGACTGAAGCTTTCTTT. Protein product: CSVPGQGAVGTEAFF.